What follows is one T cell receptor (beta chain) and its context. The sample is drawn from a study of blood T cell repertoires in COVID-19. Study information: COVID-19 samples, acute and convalescent, were from the United States, Italy and Spain.

Profiling relied on immunoSEQ multiplex PCR, and the TCRdb table lists in-frame clones only, not all of them. In the table there are approximately 16,000 clones, 80% to 90% of which are singletons. The CDR3 has 14 residues. Germline CDR1 MNHEY, CDR2 SVGAGI. The V end was cut by 6 bases, the J end by 3 bases, with 12 bases between. The V gene is TRBV6-5, the J gene TRBJ1-5; tentative D call: TRBD1 (6 bases). Sequenced: peripheral blood. The receptor was isolated from an elderly man with acute or convalescent COVID-19. The CDR3 sequence is CASSPGQYNQPQHF. Here the CDR3 DNA reads TGTGCCAGCAGCCCCGGACAGTACAATCAGCCCCAGCATTTT.